The 26 T cell receptor beta chains presented below share a single source sample, sequenced in a study of OX40 agonist ivuxolimab in advanced cancers. Sequencing used immunoSEQ multiplex PCR; TCRdb keeps in-frame clones, though not all of them. The sample contains around 100,000 clones, approximately 92% of which appear only once. The sample was CD4+ or CD8+ T cells sorted from blood, taken in a trial of the OX40 agonist ivuxolimab. These receptors were obtained from an adult with an advanced solid tumor such as melanoma, head and neck, liver or kidney cancer.

The chain recombines TRBV5-1 with TRBJ2-6, with D perhaps given as TRBD1 or TRBD2 (6 bases each). Trimming took off 4 bases at V and 0 bases at J, with 23 bases between the two ends. Germline V gene sequence: CDR1 SGHRS, CDR2 YFSETQ. This CDR3 has 20 amino acids. CDR3 DNA sequence: TGCGCCAGCAGCAAAGGACAGCCGGGGAGGATAAGCTCTGGGGCCAACGTCCTGACTTTC. This encodes CASSKGQPGRISSGANVLTF.

In the case of this clone: Compared with germline, one end of the junction differs, possibly owing to a read error. The gene calls are TRBV13 and TRBJ2-1, with 9 bases lining up with TRBD1. This CDR3 spans 18 amino acids. The germline CDR1 and CDR2 sequences are PRHDT and FYEKMQ (reference sequence). The CDR3 loop reads CASTLYLSGTGRYNEQFF. DNA for the CDR3: TGTGCCAGCACCTTATACTTATCCGGGACAGGGCGTTACAATGAGCAGTTCTTC.

The chain uses TRBV28 and TRBJ1-2; D might be TRBD1 (6 bases). There are 14 residues in the CDR3. The germline V gene has CDR1 MDHEN and CDR2 SYDVKM. Trimming took 3 bases from V and 8 from J, leaving 16 bases between them. The CDR3 nucleotides read TGTGCCAGCAGTTTGCAGGGGCGGGGTGGGGGCTACACCTTC. This encodes CASSLQGRGGGYTF.

The rearrangement links TRBV30 to TRBJ2-7, with D uncertain. Trimming removed 2 bases from V and 12 bases from J, with 17 bases in between. The CDR3 has 12 amino acids. Germline assignment: CDR1 GTSNPN and CDR2 SVGIG (reference sequence). The CDR3 coding sequence is TGTGCCTGGAGTCCCCCCCTTAGGATTCCGTACTTC. The encoded protein is CAWSPPLRIPYF.

The genes are TRBV6-5 and TRBJ2-7, with 8 nucleotides matching TRBD1. The CDR3 runs 13 residues. The V segment lost 5 bases and the J segment 2 bases; nucleotides outside the gene matches: 2. The germline V gene encodes CDR1 MNHEY and CDR2 SVGAGI. CDR3 amino acids: CASSRDRTYEQYF. In DNA, the CDR3 is TGTGCCAGCAGTAGGGACAGGACCTACGAGCAGTACTTC.

The chain recombines TRBV18 with TRBJ2-5; D is uncertain. In germline, CDR1 is KGHSH, CDR2 LQKENI. The germline V and J ends were trimmed by 0 bases and 6 bases, with 5 bases remaining between them. The CDR3 runs 12 residues. In nucleotides, the CDR3 is TGTGCCAGCTCACCACCGGGGAAGACCCAGTACTTC. It is translated as CASSPPGKTQYF.

The CDR3 spells CASSTTRNSNQPQHF. CDR3 sequence (DNA): TGTGCCAGTAGTACCACGAGAAATAGCAATCAGCCCCAGCATTTT. This chain connects TRBV19 to TRBJ1-5; D call uncertain. Germline V CDR1 and CDR2: LNHDA, SQIVND (reference sequence). The CDR3 runs 15 residues. The V and J ends lost 4 bases and 0 bases respectively, with 10 bases between them.

The gene calls are TRBV30 and TRBJ1-1; no clear D gene. The CDR3 has 12 residues. V gave up 7 bases and J gave up 5 bases, with 14 bases separating them. Per germline, CDR1 GTSNPN and CDR2 SVGIG (reference sequence). CDR3 nucleotide sequence: TGTGCCTCCCAAAGGGCCCAGACTGAAGCTTTCTTT. Translating it yields CASQRAQTEAFF.

This chain links TRBV6-4 with TRBJ2-3; 10 bases line up with TRBD2. Germline CDR1 is MRHNA and CDR2 is SNTAGT. J lost 4 bases, V lost 2 bases, and 6 bases had no gene match. The CDR3 is 16 residues long. In DNA, the CDR3 is TGTGCCAGCAGTGACCATCCTCTAGCGGGGGCAGATACGCAGTATTTT. Translated, it gives CASSDHPLAGADTQYF.

The gene calls are TRBV7-9 and TRBJ2-3; D remains ambiguous. V was pared by 2 bases and J by 2 bases, with 8 bases between. CDR3 length: 14 residues. Germline V gives CDR1 SEHNR, CDR2 FQNEAQ (reference sequence). The DNA of the CDR3 is TGTGCCAGCAGCTTAACTGATCACACAGATACGCAGTATTTT. Translation: CASSLTDHTDTQYF.

The chain recombines TRBV20-1 with TRBJ2-3; D possibly corresponds to TRBD2 (5 bases). The V and J ends lost 4 bases and 4 bases respectively, with 6 bases between them. CDR1 is DFQATT and CDR2 is SNEGSKA in the germline V gene (reference sequence). This CDR3 has 11 residues. The CDR3 DNA is TGCAGTGCTAAGAGGGCAGATACGCAGTATTTT. Its protein product is CSAKRADTQYF.

The CDR3 spells CASSPRRAADTQYF. CDR3 DNA: TGTGCCAGCAGCCCGCGCCGGGCGGCCGATACGCAGTATTTT. This chain links TRBV4-2 with TRBJ2-3, with D unresolved. Trimming removed 4 bases at V and 6 bases at J, with 14 bases between. This CDR3 contains 14 residues. CDR1 is LGHNA, CDR2 YNFKEQ, per germline.

The chain employs TRBV30 and TRBJ1-1, with a possible D match to TRBD1 (5 bases). This CDR3 comprises 14 residues. The V end was cut by 1 base, the J end by 4 bases, with 13 bases between. CDR1 is GTSNPN, CDR2 SVGIG, per germline (reference sequence). For the CDR3, the DNA is TGTGCCTGGAGTGCAGGACATCCGGGCACTGAAGCTTTCTTT. Protein: CAWSAGHPGTEAFF.

This sequence joins TRBV6-5 and TRBJ1-6; tentatively, D is TRBD1 (6 bases). The CDR3 consists of 16 residues. Germline V CDR1 and CDR2: MNHEY, SVGAGI. The V and J ends lost 2 bases and 6 bases respectively, with 14 bases between them. Written as DNA, the CDR3 is TGTGCCAGCAGTTACCGGGGGGCGCGCGGTAATTCACCCCTCCACTTT. Protein sequence: CASSYRGARGNSPLHF.

This clone was recorded a few times. The chain combines TRBV6-6 with TRBJ1-4; D is uncertain. V was cut by 0 bases and J by 1 base, with 6 bases left in between. The CDR3 has 15 residues. Germline V gives CDR1 MNHNY, CDR2 SVGAGI (reference sequence). CDR3 region: CASSYSSGTNEKLFF. DNA of the CDR3: TGTGCCAGCAGTTACTCGTCCGGAACTAATGAAAAACTGTTTTTT.

The chain combines TRBV9 with TRBJ2-2; D is perhaps TRBD1 (7 bases). The V gene lost 0 bases and the J gene lost 1 base, with 10 bases spanning the gap. CDR1 and CDR2 from the germline V gene are SGDLS and YYNGEE. The CDR3 runs 16 residues. The CDR3 is CASSVGQGGNTGELFF. In DNA form, the CDR3 reads TGTGCCAGCAGCGTAGGCCAGGGGGGGAACACCGGGGAGCTGTTTTTT.

This rearrangement joins TRBV18 to TRBJ1-1; D call uncertain. Germline V gene lookup returns CDR1 KGHSH and CDR2 LQKENI. The V end lost 0 bases, the J end lost 3 bases, and 8 bases lay between the germline ends. The CDR3 has 14 residues. This chain's CDR3 is CASSPPARYTEAFF. As DNA, the CDR3 is TGTGCCAGCTCACCACCCGCCAGATACACTGAAGCTTTCTTT.

The chain recombines TRBV7-2 with TRBJ1-1, with 9 bases matching TRBD1. CDR1 is SGHTA and CDR2 is FQGNSA in the germline V gene. The CDR3 spans 16 residues. Unmatched junction bases numbered 10, after V lost 3 bases and J lost 5 bases. CDR3 amino acids: CASSLGQGRDLTEAFF. CDR3 nucleotide sequence: TGTGCCAGCAGCTTGGGACAGGGAAGGGATTTGACTGAAGCTTTCTTT.

The chain is built from TRBV19 and TRBJ2-1, with 7 bases identical to TRBD1. Germline trimming cut 9 bases from V and 8 bases from J; bases unmatched to any gene: 13. In germline, CDR1 is LNHDA, CDR2 SQIVND (reference sequence). This CDR3 contains 14 residues. CDR3 DNA: TGTGCCAGCCTACAGACAGGGCCCCTGTATGAGCAGTTCTTC. It yields the protein CASLQTGPLYEQFF.

The V call is TRBV19, the J call TRBJ2-7, with 8 bases that match TRBD1. CDR3 length: 15 amino acids. Germline V gene sequence: CDR1 LNHDA, CDR2 SQIVND (reference sequence). The trim removed 7 bases at V and 0 bases at J, leaving 8 bases unmatched. The chain's CDR3 is CASNPGGVGSYEQYF. The DNA of the CDR3 is TGTGCCAGTAACCCAGGGGGCGTTGGCTCCTACGAGCAGTACTTC.

The chain recombines TRBV7-8 with TRBJ2-2, with unresolved D. The CDR3 is 14 amino acids. Per the germline V gene, CDR1 is SGHVS and CDR2 is FQNEAQ. The ends were cut back, 6 bases at V and 8 bases at J, with 16 bases in the middle. This CDR3 is CASSHESMAGELFF. CDR3 DNA: TGTGCCAGCAGTCACGAATCAATGGCGGGGGAGCTGTTTTTT.

The chain joins TRBV11-2 to TRBJ2-7; 7 nucleotides line up with TRBD1. V shed 5 bases and J 6 bases; nucleotides not matched to a gene: 10. The CDR3 contains 14 residues. Germline CDR1 reads SGHAT; CDR2 reads FQNNGV. The CDR3 DNA is TGTGCCAGCAGCCCTATACGGGACAGTAGCGAGCAGTACTTC. Its translation: CASSPIRDSSEQYF.

V gene TRBV11-1 combines with J gene TRBJ1-6; D is ambiguous. The germline V gene encodes CDR1 SGHAT and CDR2 FQDESV (reference sequence). V lost 3 bases to trimming and J lost 7 bases, with 4 bases between them. The CDR3 has 12 amino acids. The DNA for the CDR3 is TGTGCCAGCAGCTTGTCGAATTCACCCCTCCACTTT. This encodes CASSLSNSPLHF.

CDR3 sequence (DNA): TGTGCCAGCAGTTTATCCGACAGGAGCAATCAGCCCCAGCATTTT. Amino acids: CASSLSDRSNQPQHF. The rearrangement links TRBV27 to TRBJ1-5; D is possibly TRBD1 (6 bases). This CDR3 is built from 15 residues. Trimming pared 0 bases from V and 1 base from J, leaving 7 bases between. Germline V gene lookup returns CDR1 MNHEY and CDR2 SMNVEV (reference sequence).

The chain carries TRBV19 and TRBJ2-3; 7 nucleotides match TRBD1. The length of the CDR3 is 14 residues. Germline trimming cut 6 bases from V and 5 bases from J; bases unmatched to any gene: 8. Germline V gene lookup returns CDR1 LNHDA and CDR2 SQIVND (reference sequence). CDR3 DNA sequence: TGTGCCAGTAGACAAACAGGGGTAGGAGATACGCAGTATTTT. It encodes CASRQTGVGDTQYF.

V is TRBV29-1 and J is TRBJ1-2, with 8 nucleotides matching TRBD1. Germline values: CDR1 SQVTM, CDR2 ANQGSEA. After removal of 3 bases from V and 8 bases from J, the junction contained 8 bases not matched to a gene. This CDR3 spans 13 amino acids. In DNA form, the CDR3 reads TGCAGCGTTGAGGCCCCCGACAGGGGCGGCTACACCTTC. It codes for CSVEAPDRGGYTF.